These 23 T cell receptor beta chains originate from one sample sequenced in a study of blood T cell repertoires in COVID-19. Profiling relied on immunoSEQ multiplex PCR, and the TCRdb table lists in-frame clones only, not all of them. The sample shows 220,000 or so clones, 82% of them seen only once. Sequencing was carried out using peripheral blood. The receptor set was obtained from a woman older than 75 with COVID-19, enrolled during active disease.

To note about this clone: In the same sample, other DNA sequences code for this CDR3. The V and J genes are TRBV12-3 or TRBV12-4 and TRBJ1-2, with 7 bases matching TRBD1. V lost 5 bases and J lost 4; bases outside the gene matches: 4. The CDR3 covers 13 residues. CDR3 loop: CASSLSGGYGYTF. The CDR3 DNA reads TGTGCCAGCAGTCTTTCAGGGGGCTATGGCTACACCTTC.

The genes are TRBV2 and TRBJ1-2; possible D gene TRBD1, 6 bases. The germline gives CDR1 SNHLY, CDR2 FYNNEI. This CDR3 has 14 residues. Trimming left V 4 bases short and J 1 base short, with 10 bases between. The CDR3 region is CASSGQGINYGYTF. The CDR3 DNA reads TGTGCCAGCAGTGGGCAGGGGATTAACTATGGCTACACCTTC. The full variable domain, completed using reference TRBV2 and TRBJ1-2, is EPEVTQTPSHQVTQMGQEVILRCVPISNHLYFYWYRQILGQKVEFLVSFYNNEISEKSEIFDDQFSVERPDGSNFTLKIRSTKLEDSAMYFCASSGQGINYGYTFGSGTRLTVV.

Only a few counts were recorded for this clone. The chain couples TRBV7-3 to TRBJ1-1, with D possibly being TRBD1 (5 bases). This CDR3 is 13 amino acids long. Trimming pared 5 bases from V and 4 bases from J, leaving 11 bases between. CDR1 SGHTA and CDR2 FQGTGA come from the germline V gene. The CDR3 DNA follows: TGTGCCAGCAGCCCCGACAGTTTCACTGAAGCTTTCTTT. Its translation is CASSPDSFTEAFF.

The rearrangement uses TRBV28 and TRBJ2-2; no reliable D call. The V and J ends lost 8 bases and 4 bases respectively, with 5 bases between them. From germline, CDR1 is MDHEN and CDR2 SYDVKM. The CDR3 is made up of 11 amino acids. The DNA of the CDR3 is TGTGCCAGCTCTCTCACCGGGGAGCTGTTTTTT. This translates into CASSLTGELFF.

This chain uses TRBV29-1 with TRBJ1-1, with 8 nucleotides matching TRBD1. The CDR3 is made up of 12 amino acids. Germline V CDR1 and CDR2: SQVTM, ANQGSEA. After removal of 6 bases from V and 1 base from J, the junction contained 1 base not matched to a gene. DNA of the CDR3: TGCAGCGTGGACAGGGAGAACACTGAAGCTTTCTTT. It encodes CSVDRENTEAFF.

The V call is TRBV9, the J call TRBJ1-1; TRBD1 is a possible D gene (6 bases). CDR3 length equals 14 residues. V lost 3 bases and J 5 bases, leaving 14 bases between the germline ends. The V gene's germline CDR1 is SGDLS and CDR2 YYNGEE. The CDR3 nucleotides are TGTGCCAGCAGCGCTGGACAGCCGATAACTGAAGCTTTCTTT. Translating it yields CASSAGQPITEAFF.

The chain recombines TRBV6-5 with TRBJ1-2; 9 positions agree with TRBD1. The CDR3 loop spans 14 amino acids. V gave up 4 bases and J gave up 6 bases; unmatched junction bases: 6. Germline V gene lookup returns CDR1 MNHEY and CDR2 SVGAGI. CDR3 sequence: CASSLGDRVNGYTF. The CDR3 DNA reads as TGTGCCAGCAGTTTGGGGGACAGGGTAAATGGCTACACCTTC.

Here the CDR3 DNA reads TGTGCCAGCAGTGGGACTCGCGGGCGTGAGCAGTTCTTC. This gives the protein CASSGTRGREQFF. The chain links TRBV28 to TRBJ2-1; TRBD2 might be the D (6 bases). V lost 5 bases and J 9 bases, leaving 14 bases between the germline ends. Germline-derived CDR1 and CDR2 are MDHEN and SYDVKM. The CDR3 extends over 13 amino acids.

J is TRBJ1-1 and V is TRBV11-2, with 7 bases fitting TRBD1. V lost 4 bases and J lost 4; bases outside the gene matches: 6. Germline CDR1 and CDR2: SGHAT and FQNNGV. The CDR3 loop spans 14 amino acids. The CDR3 spells CASSSVQGSTEAFF. The CDR3 nucleotides read TGTGCCAGCAGCTCAGTACAGGGGAGCACTGAAGCTTTCTTT.

The chain uses TRBV9 and TRBJ1-2, with 7 bases fitting TRBD1. V lost 4 bases and J lost 3; bases outside the gene matches: 6. Per the germline V gene, CDR1 is SGDLS and CDR2 is YYNGEE. The CDR3 contains 14 residues. The CDR3 protein is CASSPGTVDYGYTF. In DNA form, the CDR3 reads TGTGCCAGCAGCCCGGGGACAGTCGACTATGGCTACACCTTC.

The V call is TRBV27, the J call TRBJ1-5, with 9 bases fitting TRBD1. The ends lost 2 bases at V and 0 bases at J; junction bases unmatched: 5. The CDR3 spans 17 residues. Germline-derived CDR1 and CDR2 are MNHEY and SMNVEV (reference sequence). For the CDR3, the DNA is TGTGCCAGCAGTTTAAGCCGGGACAGGGTTAGCAATCAGCCCCAGCATTTT. This translates into CASSLSRDRVSNQPQHF.

The chain combines TRBV9 with TRBJ1-2, with 7 positions matching TRBD1. This CDR3 comprises 15 residues. V trimming: 5 bases; J trimming: 3 bases; junction bases outside the gene matches: 10. The germline gives CDR1 SGDLS, CDR2 YYNGEE. CDR3 in amino acids: CASSFTGVRDYGYTF. CDR3 DNA: TGTGCCAGCAGTTTTACAGGGGTAAGAGACTATGGCTACACCTTC.

The rearrangement joins TRBV5-1 to TRBJ1-1, with D possibly being TRBD1 (5 bases). V was shortened by 2 bases and J by 4 bases, with 12 bases between the two germline ends. Germline-derived CDR1 and CDR2 are SGHRS and YFSETQ. The CDR3 runs 14 residues. The CDR3, as DNA: TGCGCCAGCAGCTTATCAGGGCAAGGCACTGAAGCTTTCTTT. Translation gives CASSLSGQGTEAFF.

V is TRBV19 and J is TRBJ2-7; 7 bases map to TRBD2. This CDR3 is 15 amino acids long. V dropped 6 bases and J dropped 2; count of bases not matched to a gene: 10. Looked up from germline, CDR1 is LNHDA and CDR2 is SQIVND (reference sequence). In DNA, the CDR3 is TGTGCCAGTAGCCTCCATAGCGGGTCCACCTACGAGCAGTACTTC. Amino acid sequence: CASSLHSGSTYEQYF.

The chain carries TRBV19 and TRBJ1-2; weak D call: TRBD1 (5 bases). The germline CDR1 and CDR2 sequences are LNHDA and SQIVND (reference sequence). V gave up 7 bases and J gave up 4 bases, with 19 bases separating them. CDR3 size: 15 residues. CDR3 in DNA: TGTGCCAGTACTGTGTGGGGCCGGGGGAGCTATGGCTACACCTTC. It translates to CASTVWGRGSYGYTF.

The J gene is TRBJ1-4, the V gene TRBV28, with TRBD1 as a possible D gene (6 bases). The germline CDR1 and CDR2 sequences are MDHEN and SYDVKM. The V gene lost 6 bases and the J gene lost 6 bases, with 29 bases spanning the gap. This CDR3 contains 19 residues. CDR3 amino acids: CASRPRHPTGDRQYEKLFF. The CDR3 region has the DNA TGTGCCAGCAGGCCAAGGCATCCCACCGGTGACAGGCAGTATGAAAAACTGTTTTTT.

This clone appeared a single time. This rearrangement joins TRBV29-1 to TRBJ1-2; 10 bases are a match to TRBD1. Trimming cost V 7 bases and J 1 base; bases outside gene matches: 9. This CDR3 region has 15 residues. Germline V gene lookup returns CDR1 SQVTM and CDR2 ANQGSEA. The DNA for the CDR3 is TGCAGCGGCACCCAGGGACAGGGGAATAACTATGGCTACACCTTC. This encodes CSGTQGQGNNYGYTF.

The chain links TRBV14 to TRBJ2-6, with D possibly matching TRBD1 (6 bases). Trimming took 3 bases from V and 2 from J, leaving 8 bases between them. The germline V gene has CDR1 SGHDN and CDR2 FVKESK. There are 15 residues in the CDR3. The CDR3 here is CASSQNRAGANVLTF. CDR3 nucleotide sequence: TGTGCCAGCAGCCAGAACAGGGCTGGGGCCAACGTCCTGACTTTC.

The CDR3 bases are TGTGCCAGCAGCTCCTTTAGCGGGAGCTACAATGAGCAGTTCTTC. Translated, it gives CASSSFSGSYNEQFF. The rearrangement uses TRBV7-2 and TRBJ2-1; 9 positions match TRBD2. The CDR3 contains 15 residues. V was pared by 4 bases and J by 3 bases, with 4 bases of the junction left unmatched. Germline assignment: CDR1 SGHTA and CDR2 FQGNSA.

The V call is TRBV6-2 or TRBV6-3, the J call TRBJ2-4; TRBD2 aligns across 11 bases. The CDR3 is 15 residues long. The V gene's germline CDR1 is MNHEY and CDR2 SVGEGT. Trimming removed 5 bases from V and 8 bases from J; junction bases left unmatched: 8. This CDR3 is CASSPGLAALDIQYF. The CDR3 nucleotides read TGTGCCAGCAGTCCGGGACTAGCGGCCCTGGACATTCAGTACTTC.

The rearrangement uses TRBV2 and TRBJ2-3; TRBD2 matches at 11 bases. The CDR3 is made up of 15 amino acids. V was clipped by 5 bases and J by 2 bases; unmatched bases: 3. Per germline, CDR1 SNHLY and CDR2 FYNNEI. The DNA for the CDR3 is TGTGCCAGCAGTCGACTAGCGGGATTCACAGATACGCAGTATTTT. This sequence encodes CASSRLAGFTDTQYF.

The rearrangement joins TRBV7-2 to TRBJ1-5; D remains ambiguous. V lost 1 base and J 2 bases, leaving 6 bases between the germline ends. Germline-derived CDR1 and CDR2 are SGHTA and FQGNSA. This CDR3 has 14 amino acids. The CDR3 protein is CASSLGLGNQPQHF. The CDR3 coding sequence is TGTGCCAGCAGCTTAGGGCTAGGCAATCAGCCCCAGCATTTT. Supplemented by reference TRBV7-2 and TRBJ1-5, the full variable domain reads GAGVSQSPSNKVTEKGKDVELRCDPISGHTALYWYRQSLGQGLEFLIYFQGNSAPDKSGLPSDRFSAERTGGSVSTLTIQRTQQEDSAVYLCASSLGLGNQPQHFGDGTRLSIL.

The chain uses TRBV7-8 and TRBJ2-2; possibly TRBD2 for D (6 bases). This CDR3 is 16 amino acids long. Deletions cut 5 bases from V and 2 bases from J, with 15 bases between. The germline V gene has CDR1 SGHVS and CDR2 FQNEAQ. Here the CDR3 DNA reads TGTGCCAGCAGCGAGCGGGCAGTATCTAACACCGGGGAGCTGTTTTTT. It specifies CASSERAVSNTGELFF.